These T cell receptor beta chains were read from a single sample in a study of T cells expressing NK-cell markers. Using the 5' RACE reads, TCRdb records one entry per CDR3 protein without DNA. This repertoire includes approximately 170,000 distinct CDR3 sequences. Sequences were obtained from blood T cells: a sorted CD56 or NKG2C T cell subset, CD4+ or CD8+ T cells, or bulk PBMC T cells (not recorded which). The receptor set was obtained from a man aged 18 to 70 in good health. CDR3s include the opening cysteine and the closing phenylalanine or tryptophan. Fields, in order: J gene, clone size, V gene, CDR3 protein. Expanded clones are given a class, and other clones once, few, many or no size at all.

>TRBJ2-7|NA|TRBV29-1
CSVTGETAYEQYF
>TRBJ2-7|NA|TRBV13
CASSLGGTGGHEQYF
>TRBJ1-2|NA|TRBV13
CASSSVSAYTF
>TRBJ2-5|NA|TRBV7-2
CASSLLVAAWETQYF
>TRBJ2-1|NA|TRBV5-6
CASSLIMTQGDEQFF
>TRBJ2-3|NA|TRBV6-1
CASSDPEIGSITDTQYF
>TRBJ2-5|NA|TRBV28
CASRYRGGETQYF
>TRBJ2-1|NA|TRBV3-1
CASSRPGQYNEQFF
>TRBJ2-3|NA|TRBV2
CASSEATSGGLGMADTQYF
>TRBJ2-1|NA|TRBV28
CASSLRAGGLDEQFF
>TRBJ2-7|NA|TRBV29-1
CSVVEVRGTYEQYF
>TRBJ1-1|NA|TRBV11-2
CASSLGGTGSNTEAFF
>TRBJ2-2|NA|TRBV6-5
CASSYSRTSGGTGELFF
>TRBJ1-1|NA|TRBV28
CASSLFGELTEAFF
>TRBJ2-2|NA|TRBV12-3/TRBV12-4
CASSPRPGHTGELFF
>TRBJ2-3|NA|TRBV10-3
CAISELWTSGGADTQYF
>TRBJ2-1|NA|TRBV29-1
CSVSLGMGNEQFF
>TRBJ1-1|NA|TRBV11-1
CASRHNLPVADMITEAFF
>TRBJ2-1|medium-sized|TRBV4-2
CASSQEVDAGGQDEQFF
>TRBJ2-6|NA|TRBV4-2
CASSPSSTSGANVLTF
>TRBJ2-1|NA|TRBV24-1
CATSDLASGSSYNEQFF
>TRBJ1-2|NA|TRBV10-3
CAISETSTGTNYGYTF
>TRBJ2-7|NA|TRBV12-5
CASGLEPLRADRSEQYF
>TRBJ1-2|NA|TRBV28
CASSPTFIPYGYTF
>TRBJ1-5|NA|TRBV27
CASSLPGTGSNQPQHF
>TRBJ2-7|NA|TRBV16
CASSQSSGDYEQYF
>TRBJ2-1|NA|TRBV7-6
CASSSPHGTGGPNEQFF
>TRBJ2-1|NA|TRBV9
CASSVEPGRADNEQFF
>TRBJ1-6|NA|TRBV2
CASSEGGQGPSNSPLHF
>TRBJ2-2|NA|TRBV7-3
CASSPSGDTGELFF
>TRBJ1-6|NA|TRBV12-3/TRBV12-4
CASSFARGNSPLHF
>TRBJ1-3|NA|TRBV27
CASSSHGPAPGSFSGNTIYF
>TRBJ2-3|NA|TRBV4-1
CASSRRTSDTDTQYF
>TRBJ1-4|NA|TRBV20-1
CSARALETTNEKLFF
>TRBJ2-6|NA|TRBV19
CASSIGGFGANVLTF
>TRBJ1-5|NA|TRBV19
CASSITGISNQPQHF
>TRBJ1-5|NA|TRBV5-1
CASSLAGGSNQPQHF
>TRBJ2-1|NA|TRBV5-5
CASSLYGSRGNEQFF
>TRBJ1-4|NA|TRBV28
CASSFEGIANEKLFF
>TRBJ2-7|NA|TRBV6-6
CASSPSSRDEQYF
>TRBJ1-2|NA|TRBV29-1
CSFRPQGPYGYTF
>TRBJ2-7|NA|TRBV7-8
CASSLEVGPYEQYF
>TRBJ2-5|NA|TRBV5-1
CASSWGVEETQYF
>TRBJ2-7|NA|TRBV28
CASKRTSGVYEQYF
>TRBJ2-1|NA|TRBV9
CASSPGGNEQFF
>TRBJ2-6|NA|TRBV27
CASSHGTSGANVLTF
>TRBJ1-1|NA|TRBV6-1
CASRRHSENTEAFF
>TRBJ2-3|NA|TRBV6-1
CASSESGVPRPDTQYF
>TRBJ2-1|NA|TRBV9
CASSVGGSLLYNEQFF
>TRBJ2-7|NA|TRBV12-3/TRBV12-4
CASSLSQTWTYEQYF